This TCR beta chain came from a study of OX40 agonist ivuxolimab in advanced cancers. In the study overall: An agonistic anti-OX40 (CD134) antibody, ivuxolimab, was used to treat the patients. Study-wide findings and caveats: Not determined was the antigen specificity of the expanded peripheral T cells. The mean number of expanded clones was higher in CD8+ T cells than in CD4+.

Patients were excluded for autoimmune disease history or systemic immunosuppression. Note on this clone: The antigen is undetermined.

Sequencing used immunoSEQ multiplex PCR; TCRdb keeps in-frame clones, though not all of them. The sample includes 78,000 or so clones, 80% to 95% seen only once; the top ten take roughly 10%. CDR3 size: 13 residues. Germline assignment: CDR1 SGDLS and CDR2 YYNGEE. Trimming shortened V by 0 bases and J by 6 bases, and 6 bases separated the two germline ends. The V call is TRBV9, the J call TRBJ2-2, with D unresolved. The source material was CD4+ or CD8+ T cells sorted from blood, sampled in a trial of the OX40 agonist ivuxolimab. This TCR came from an adult with an advanced solid tumor such as melanoma, head and neck, liver or kidney cancer. CDR3 residues: CASSVGQPGELFF. DNA of the CDR3: TGTGCCAGCAGCGTAGGACAACCCGGGGAGCTGTTTTTT.